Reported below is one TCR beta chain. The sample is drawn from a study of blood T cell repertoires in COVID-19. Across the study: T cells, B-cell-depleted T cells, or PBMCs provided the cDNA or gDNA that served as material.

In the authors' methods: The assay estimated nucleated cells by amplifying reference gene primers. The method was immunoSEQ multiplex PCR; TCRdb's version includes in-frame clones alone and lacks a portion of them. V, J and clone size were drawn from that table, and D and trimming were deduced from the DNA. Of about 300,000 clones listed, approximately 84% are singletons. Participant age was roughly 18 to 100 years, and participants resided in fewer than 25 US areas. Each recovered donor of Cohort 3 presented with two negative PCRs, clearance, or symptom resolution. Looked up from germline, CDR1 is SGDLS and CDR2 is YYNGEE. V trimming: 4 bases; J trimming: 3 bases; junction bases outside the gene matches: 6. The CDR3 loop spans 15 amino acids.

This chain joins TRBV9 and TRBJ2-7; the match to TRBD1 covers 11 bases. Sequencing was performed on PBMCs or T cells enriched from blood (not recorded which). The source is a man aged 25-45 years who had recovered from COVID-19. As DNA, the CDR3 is TGTGCCAGCAGCTTTTCCGGGACAGGGGGCTACGAGCAGTACTTC. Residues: CASSFSGTGGYEQYF. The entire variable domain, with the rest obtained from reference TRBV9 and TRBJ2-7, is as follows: DSGVTQTPKHLITATGQRVTLRCSPRSGDLSVYWYQQSLDQGLQFLIQYYNGEERAKGNILERFSAQQFPDLHSELNLSSLELGDSALYFCASSFSGTGGYEQYFGPGTRLTVT.